This is a list of T cell receptor beta chains from one sample in a study of blood T cells in healthy people across ages. One entry per CDR3 protein, called by TCRdb with MiXCR from the 5' RACE reads. The table records 1 million or so distinct CDR3 sequences, about 25% of them present only once. Separately, the same data were catalogued under a study of T cells of mothers and their children.

Sequenced sample: blood. Receptors were obtained from a girl aged 2 to 10 in good health. CDR3s include the opening cysteine and the closing phenylalanine or tryptophan. Fields, in order: V gene, CDR3 length, J gene, CDR3 protein.

V gene: TRBV6-5; CDR3 length: 16; J gene: TRBJ2-3; CDR3 protein: CASSFVGGGATDTQYF
V gene: TRBV2; CDR3 length: 12; J gene: TRBJ2-4; CDR3 protein: CASSEGGSVQYF
V gene: TRBV28; CDR3 length: 13; J gene: TRBJ2-1; CDR3 protein: CASSPHAYNEQFF
V gene: TRBV9; CDR3 length: 17; J gene: TRBJ1-3; CDR3 protein: CASSVDRGAGSGNTIYF
V gene: TRBV7-7; CDR3 length: 15; J gene: TRBJ2-1; CDR3 protein: CASSLGGTGDSEQFF
V gene: TRBV7-8; CDR3 length: 13; J gene: TRBJ2-7; CDR3 protein: CASNSRDRVGQYF
V gene: TRBV20-1; CDR3 length: 15; J gene: TRBJ2-1; CDR3 protein: CSASALEGGPDEQFF
V gene: TRBV9; CDR3 length: 15; J gene: TRBJ2-5; CDR3 protein: CASSLNQGPYYVQYF
V gene: TRBV7-9; CDR3 length: 15; J gene: TRBJ2-5; CDR3 protein: CASSLGGQHQETQYF
V gene: TRBV12-3/TRBV12-4; CDR3 length: 16; J gene: TRBJ2-3; CDR3 protein: CASTTRPSWSTDTQYF
V gene: TRBV28; CDR3 length: 14; J gene: TRBJ2-3; CDR3 protein: CASSTPQGPDTQYF
V gene: TRBV29-1; CDR3 length: 14; J gene: NA; CDR3 protein: CSVEVEFGSYEQYF
V gene: TRBV11-2; CDR3 length: 15; J gene: TRBJ2-7; CDR3 protein: CASTPTGTIGHEQYF
V gene: TRBV20-1; CDR3 length: 15; J gene: TRBJ2-2; CDR3 protein: CSARDFEGVTGELFF
V gene: TRBV4-2; CDR3 length: 17; J gene: TRBJ2-7; CDR3 protein: CASSQVITSVGPYEQYF
V gene: TRBV7-6; CDR3 length: 13; J gene: TRBJ2-7; CDR3 protein: CASSLEGLGVQYF
V gene: TRBV7-9; CDR3 length: 16; J gene: TRBJ2-1; CDR3 protein: CASSVLAGGPRNEQFF
V gene: TRBV20-1; CDR3 length: 13; J gene: TRBJ1-2; CDR3 protein: CSASGQPVYGYTF
V gene: TRBV9; CDR3 length: 15; J gene: TRBJ1-1; CDR3 protein: CASSVPSGQNTEAFF
V gene: TRBV5-6; CDR3 length: 16; J gene: TRBJ1-2; CDR3 protein: CASSRIGQASNYGYTF
V gene: TRBV19; CDR3 length: 11; J gene: TRBJ1-2; CDR3 protein: CASSIMGGYTF
V gene: TRBV12-3/TRBV12-4; CDR3 length: 15; J gene: TRBJ1-1; CDR3 protein: CASSVDRERETEAFF
V gene: TRBV7-6; CDR3 length: 18; J gene: TRBJ2-3; CDR3 protein: CASSPGTSNSPSTDTQYF
V gene: TRBV7-9; CDR3 length: 18; J gene: TRBJ2-1; CDR3 protein: CASSFFGTSGRGDNEQFF
V gene: TRBV6-5; CDR3 length: 15; J gene: TRBJ1-6; CDR3 protein: CASRVKYMDNSPLHF
V gene: TRBV28; CDR3 length: 12; J gene: TRBJ1-1; CDR3 protein: CASSSDSPEAFF
V gene: TRBV28; CDR3 length: 8; J gene: TRBJ2-3; CDR3 protein: CASGTQYF
V gene: TRBV6-5; CDR3 length: 15; J gene: TRBJ2-7; CDR3 protein: CASRGTGPYSHEQYF
V gene: TRBV15; CDR3 length: 13; J gene: TRBJ1-2; CDR3 protein: CATSRDNNYGYTF
V gene: TRBV12-3/TRBV12-4; CDR3 length: 14; J gene: TRBJ1-5; CDR3 protein: CASSLGGNSWPQHF
V gene: TRBV29-1; CDR3 length: 13; J gene: TRBJ2-7; CDR3 protein: CSVELAGSYEQYF
V gene: TRBV28; CDR3 length: 16; J gene: TRBJ1-5; CDR3 protein: CASSRLAGTTLQPQHF
V gene: TRBV7-8; CDR3 length: 12; J gene: TRBJ1-2; CDR3 protein: CASSSHIGGYTF
V gene: TRBV7-6; CDR3 length: 13; J gene: TRBJ2-7; CDR3 protein: CASSGWGSYEQHF
V gene: TRBV29-1; CDR3 length: 12; J gene: TRBJ1-3; CDR3 protein: CSVASSGNTIYF
V gene: TRBV10-3; CDR3 length: 14; J gene: TRBJ1-6; CDR3 protein: CAIPRPGQGSPLHF
V gene: TRBV12-3/TRBV12-4; CDR3 length: 13; J gene: TRBJ2-7; CDR3 protein: CASAWTGSYEQYF
V gene: TRBV15; CDR3 length: 15; J gene: TRBJ1-3; CDR3 protein: CATVDRQLPGNTIYF
V gene: TRBV6-1; CDR3 length: 18; J gene: TRBJ2-7; CDR3 protein: CASSERRLAPGASYEQYF
V gene: TRBV29-1; CDR3 length: 13; J gene: TRBJ1-3; CDR3 protein: CSVEPYSGNTIYF
V gene: TRBV27; CDR3 length: 13; J gene: TRBJ1-5; CDR3 protein: CASCHHLGQPQHF
V gene: TRBV7-2; CDR3 length: 13; J gene: TRBJ2-4; CDR3 protein: CASSTIVTNIQYF
V gene: TRBV21-1; CDR3 length: 17; J gene: TRBJ2-5; CDR3 protein: CASSKDGTGGVQETQYF
V gene: TRBV6-5; CDR3 length: 14; J gene: TRBJ2-7; CDR3 protein: CASRTGTAPYEQYF
V gene: TRBV12-3/TRBV12-4; CDR3 length: 16; J gene: TRBJ2-5; CDR3 protein: CASSSGTVGYQETQYF
V gene: TRBV6-5; CDR3 length: 13; J gene: TRBJ2-5; CDR3 protein: CASSYSHQETQYF
V gene: TRBV5-1; CDR3 length: 15; J gene: TRBJ2-5; CDR3 protein: CASSLGVRAGETQYF
V gene: TRBV28; CDR3 length: 15; J gene: TRBJ2-5; CDR3 protein: CASSPPRQFQETQYF
V gene: TRBV5-6; CDR3 length: 15; J gene: TRBJ1-2; CDR3 protein: CASSFVTASHYGYTF
V gene: TRBV14; CDR3 length: 15; J gene: TRBJ1-1; CDR3 protein: CASSQRGGGNTEAFF
V gene: TRBV27; CDR3 length: 13; J gene: TRBJ1-1; CDR3 protein: CASSPVMNTEAFF
V gene: TRBV28; CDR3 length: 12; J gene: TRBJ2-7; CDR3 protein: CASSLSGVEQYF
V gene: TRBV6-1; CDR3 length: 15; J gene: NA; CDR3 protein: CASSDSLSHPYEQYF
V gene: TRBV11-2; CDR3 length: 14; J gene: TRBJ2-5; CDR3 protein: CASSSWGGQETQYF
V gene: TRBV10-2; CDR3 length: 13; J gene: TRBJ1-6; CDR3 protein: CASRDGSNSPLHF
V gene: TRBV2; CDR3 length: 14; J gene: TRBJ2-5; CDR3 protein: CASSGYLHQETQYF
V gene: TRBV7-9; CDR3 length: 15; J gene: TRBJ2-5; CDR3 protein: CASSLPGQYQETQYF
V gene: TRBV6-2/TRBV6-3; CDR3 length: 19; J gene: TRBJ2-3; CDR3 protein: CASSYTDRVDEWGTDTQYF
V gene: TRBV7-2; CDR3 length: 16; J gene: TRBJ2-1; CDR3 protein: CASSLIWVGSYNEQFF
V gene: TRBV9; CDR3 length: 15; J gene: TRBJ1-5; CDR3 protein: CASSVGANSNQPQHF